Listed here are 6 T cell receptor beta chains from one sample, sequenced in a study of OX40 agonist ivuxolimab in advanced cancers. Libraries came from the immunoSEQ multiplex PCR assay. Entries here come from immuneACCESS through TCRdb and include only in-frame sequences with V and J called. Some clones fail to appear in such tables; in the studies checked, an unresolved V gene covers under half of the shortfall, and the cause of the remainder is unknown. In all, the sample holds about 47,000 clones, and under 90% of those were seen once. Approximately 24% of the sample belongs to the ten largest clones. Specimen: CD4+ or CD8+ T cells sorted from blood, collected in a trial of the OX40 agonist ivuxolimab. These receptors were taken from an adult with an advanced solid tumor such as melanoma, head and neck, liver or kidney cancer.

The chain links TRBV19 to TRBJ2-2; possible D gene TRBD1, 5 bases. CDR1 LNHDA and CDR2 SQIVND come from the germline V gene (reference sequence). The germline V and J ends were trimmed by 5 bases and 7 bases, with 8 bases remaining between them. CDR3 length: 12 amino acids. The CDR3 DNA sequence: TGTGCCAGTAGTTCAGGGATCGGGGAGCTGTTTTTT. Protein: CASSSGIGELFF.

The chain employs TRBV28 and TRBJ2-7; D unresolved. Trimming shortened V by 3 bases and J by 0 bases, and 9 bases separated the two germline ends. The CDR3 consists of 14 residues. The V gene's germline CDR1 is MDHEN and CDR2 SYDVKM. The DNA for the CDR3 is TGTGCCAGCAGTTTTGGACCCAGCTCCTACGAGCAGTACTTC. It yields the protein CASSFGPSSYEQYF.

The chain is built from TRBV6-1 and TRBJ2-3; no firm D call. CDR3 length equals 13 residues. CDR1 is MNHNS, CDR2 SASEGT, per germline. Trimming took 7 bases from V and 6 from J, leaving 14 bases between them. The CDR3 nucleotides read TGTGCCAGCACCGAAGGAGCAGGTGATACGCAGTATTTT. As protein: CASTEGAGDTQYF.

The chain carries TRBV9 and TRBJ1-2; perhaps TRBD1 as D (5 bases). The CDR3 consists of 14 residues. Trimming took 0 bases from V and 5 from J, leaving 11 bases between them. Germline CDR1 is SGDLS and CDR2 is YYNGEE. The DNA for the CDR3 is TGTGCCAGCAGCGTAGGTTCAGGGAAATATGGCTACACCTTC. It is translated as CASSVGSGKYGYTF.

The chain employs TRBV29-1 and TRBJ2-2; 7 bases map to TRBD1. This CDR3 is built from 12 residues. V trimming: 7 bases; J trimming: 6 bases; junction bases outside the gene matches: 5. Germline V gene sequence: CDR1 SQVTM, CDR2 ANQGSEA. The CDR3 region is CSAIDRAGELFF. CDR3 DNA sequence: TGCAGCGCGATCGACAGGGCCGGGGAGCTGTTTTTT.

This clone has a single count. The chain has TRBV28 and TRBJ2-7, with 8 positions matching TRBD1. This CDR3 contains 15 residues. Trimming cost V 5 bases and J 4 bases; bases outside gene matches: 10. The germline V gene encodes CDR1 MDHEN and CDR2 SYDVKM. The chain's CDR3 is CASSNGTGMFYEQYF. The CDR3 coding sequence is TGTGCCAGCAGTAACGGGACAGGAATGTTTTACGAGCAGTACTTC.